The 28 T cell receptor beta chains given below trace back to one sample, sequenced in a study of cytomegalovirus exposure and HLA in healthy donors. Sequencing used immunoSEQ multiplex PCR; TCRdb keeps in-frame clones, though not all of them. The table includes 110,000 to 150,000 clones, approximately 94% detected once. The specimen was PBMCs. The receptors were gathered from a man aged 18 to 30 in good health and CMV-seropositive.

In this sample, this clone turned up a few times. The J gene is TRBJ1-5, the V gene TRBV7-8; 8 bases map to TRBD1. This CDR3 spans 14 amino acids. J was trimmed by 5 bases and V by 5 bases; bases with no gene match: 5. Germline V gene sequence: CDR1 SGHVS, CDR2 FQNEAQ. DNA for the CDR3: TGTGCCAGCAGCCCCGGGACAGGAGATCAGCCCCAGCATTTT. Its translation is CASSPGTGDQPQHF.

J is TRBJ2-2 and V is TRBV19; 9 bases map to TRBD2. The germline gives CDR1 LNHDA, CDR2 SQIVND (reference sequence). There are 14 residues in the CDR3. V was pared by 7 bases and J by 5 bases, with 5 bases of the junction left unmatched. The CDR3 sequence: CASKSGRSTGELFF. The CDR3 nucleotides read TGTGCCAGTAAAAGCGGGAGGTCGACCGGGGAGCTGTTTTTT. Supplemented by reference TRBV19 and TRBJ2-2, the full variable domain reads DGGITQSPKYLFRKEGQNVTLSCEQNLNHDAMYWYRQDPGQGLRLIYYSQIVNDFQKGDIAEGYSVSREKKESFPLTVTSAQKNPTAFYLCASKSGRSTGELFFGEGSRLTVL.

CDR3 loop: CASSLVGASEKLFF. As DNA, the CDR3 is TGTGCCAGCAGCTTGGTGGGGGCTAGTGAAAAACTGTTTTTT. The chain is built from TRBV5-6 and TRBJ1-4; a weak D match, TRBD1 (6 bases). With 0 bases removed from V and 7 bases from J, the gap between germline ends came to 10 bases. The CDR3 has 14 residues. Germline loops: CDR1 SGHDT, CDR2 YYEEEE.

The rearrangement joins TRBV4-1 to TRBJ2-7, with 8 nucleotides matching TRBD1. V lost 5 bases, J lost 2 bases, and 5 bases stayed unmatched. The germline CDR1 and CDR2 sequences are MGHRA and YSYEKL. CDR3 length: 14 residues. Written as DNA, the CDR3 is TGCGCCAGCAGCGCCCGACAGGGGACCTACGAGCAGTACTTC. This codes for CASSARQGTYEQYF.

This clone has just one count. The chain couples TRBV10-2 to TRBJ2-7, with D possibly being TRBD2 (6 bases). The CDR3 sequence is 15 residues long. Trimming pared 2 bases from V and 3 bases from J, leaving 14 bases between. Germline V gene sequence: CDR1 WSHSY, CDR2 SAAADI. CDR3 DNA: TGCGCCAGCAGTGAGAGGAGGGCAGTCCACTACGAGCAGTACTTC. Residues: CASSERRAVHYEQYF.

V usage is TRBV18 and J usage is TRBJ2-1; 7 bases agree with TRBD2. V shed 0 bases and J 6 bases; nucleotides not matched to a gene: 11. Germline CDR1 is KGHSH and CDR2 is LQKENI. There are 17 residues in the CDR3. The CDR3 loop is CASSPPARGSGGNEQFF. CDR3 in DNA: TGTGCCAGCTCACCACCGGCCCGCGGGAGTGGGGGCAATGAGCAGTTCTTC.

This chain links TRBV11-3 with TRBJ2-2; 8 positions match TRBD1. This CDR3 region has 16 residues. The V gene end was trimmed by 3 bases and the J gene end by 7 bases; junction bases not matched to a gene: 10. The germline V gene encodes CDR1 SGHNT and CDR2 YENEEA. The CDR3 region has the DNA TGTGCCAGCAGCTTTACAGGGGGGTTTTTGATCGGGGAGCTGTTTTTT. Its translation: CASSFTGGFLIGELFF.

The V gene is TRBV27, the J gene TRBJ2-7; TRBD2 aligns across 7 bases. The CDR3 is made up of 15 amino acids. Looked up from germline, CDR1 is MNHEY and CDR2 is SMNVEV (reference sequence). With 2 bases clipped from V and 3 bases from J, the junction kept 7 bases outside the gene matches. CDR3 nucleotide sequence: TGTGCCAGCAGTTTAAGCGGAGCGGGACTCTACGAGCAGTACTTC. As protein: CASSLSGAGLYEQYF.

The chain recombines TRBV5-1 with TRBJ2-7, with a weak D call TRBD2 (5 bases). CDR1 is SGHRS, CDR2 YFSETQ, per germline. Trimming pared 4 bases from V and 0 bases from J, leaving 14 bases between. There are 15 residues in the CDR3. CDR3 coding DNA: TGCGCCAGCAGCCTTTATAGCGCAACCTCCTACGAGCAGTACTTC. Residues: CASSLYSATSYEQYF.

V gene TRBV28 combines with J gene TRBJ2-7; 9 bases agree with TRBD2. The germline V gene encodes CDR1 MDHEN and CDR2 SYDVKM. The CDR3 extends over 14 amino acids. Trimming at V came to 10 bases and at J to 2 bases, leaving 9 bases not matched to a gene. The chain's CDR3 is CATWGLAGTYEQYF. The CDR3 bases are TGTGCCACTTGGGGGCTAGCGGGGACCTACGAGCAGTACTTC.

This chain uses TRBV2 with TRBJ2-5, with 7 positions matching TRBD1. From germline, CDR1 is SNHLY and CDR2 FYNNEI. The ends lost 5 bases at V and 1 base at J; junction bases unmatched: 10. The length of the CDR3 is 16 residues. The CDR3 DNA is TGTGCCAGCAGTCGAGAAGGGGGCCAGGGCCAAGAGACCCAGTACTTC. This gives the protein CASSREGGQGQETQYF.

The chain employs TRBV28 and TRBJ2-1, with 14 bases aligning to TRBD2. With V trimmed by 6 bases and J by 7 bases, 5 bases remained unmatched. Germline V gene sequence: CDR1 MDHEN, CDR2 SYDVKM. The CDR3 spans 15 residues. The CDR3 spells CASRTTSGRVNEQFF. CDR3 nucleotides: TGTGCCAGCAGGACGACTAGCGGGAGGGTGAATGAGCAGTTCTTC.

The rearrangement uses TRBV5-1 and TRBJ2-3; 7 bases match TRBD1. CDR1 SGHRS and CDR2 YFSETQ come from the germline V gene. The CDR3 length is 15 residues. V lost 4 bases to trimming and J lost 0 bases; unmatched junction nucleotides: 5. CDR3 coding DNA: TGCGCCAGCAGCCCAGAGGGGGCAAGCACAGATACGCAGTATTTT. Translating gives CASSPEGASTDTQYF.

V usage is TRBV2 and J usage is TRBJ2-5, with D possibly TRBD2 on 6 matching bases. Germline lookup yields CDR1 SNHLY and CDR2 FYNNEI. This CDR3 has 13 residues. V was cut by 4 bases and J by 5 bases, with 11 bases left in between. CDR3 bases: TGTGCCAGCAGTGGGCGGGAAAGGGAGACCCAGTACTTC. It codes for CASSGRERETQYF.

The chain carries TRBV5-6 and TRBJ1-2; 7 positions agree with TRBD1. The V and J ends lost 0 bases and 5 bases, in that order; junction bases with no gene match: 4. The germline V gene has CDR1 SGHDT and CDR2 YYEEEE. This CDR3 spans 14 amino acids. DNA for the CDR3: TGTGCCAGCAGCTTGGGACAGGGAATGTATGGCTACACCTTC. It translates to CASSLGQGMYGYTF.

The chain couples TRBV5-8 to TRBJ2-3, with 8 bases fitting TRBD2. With 2 bases clipped from V and 4 bases from J, the junction kept 6 bases outside the gene matches. Germline V lookup: CDR1 SGHTS, CDR2 YDEGEE. The CDR3 loop spans 15 amino acids. The CDR3 protein is CASSLSGSQADTQYF. The CDR3 DNA reads as TGTGCCAGCAGCTTAAGCGGGAGTCAGGCAGATACGCAGTATTTT.

This sequence joins TRBV2 and TRBJ2-7; TRBD1 might be the D (5 bases). In germline, CDR1 is SNHLY, CDR2 FYNNEI. CDR3 size: 15 residues. The V and J ends lost 5 bases and 0 bases respectively, with 14 bases between them. The CDR3 protein is CASSLGATGSYEQYF. The CDR3 DNA reads TGTGCCAGCAGTCTAGGGGCGACGGGCTCCTACGAGCAGTACTTC.

This chain joins TRBV9 and TRBJ2-1, with TRBD1 matching over 7 bases. Germline V CDR1 and CDR2: SGDLS, YYNGEE. The J segment lost 16 bases and the V segment lost 4 bases, leaving 11 bases of the junction unmatched. CDR3 length equals 12 residues. Written as DNA, the CDR3 is TGTGCCAGCAGCCTTACCGGGACAGCTTTCTTCTTC. Translating it yields CASSLTGTAFFF.

The chain recombines TRBV10-3 with TRBJ2-2; perhaps TRBD2 as D (5 bases). Germline V CDR1 and CDR2: ENHRY, SYGVKD. The V end lost 4 bases, the J end lost 5 bases, and 14 bases lay between the germline ends. The length of the CDR3 is 15 residues. The CDR3 DNA is TGTGCCATCAGTGGGGCCGCGGGTGGGACCGGGGAGCTGTTTTTT. Translated: CAISGAAGGTGELFF.

The chain combines TRBV5-1 with TRBJ2-7, with D unclear. V lost 4 bases to trimming and J lost 1 base, with 15 bases between them. The CDR3 consists of 15 residues. The germline V gene has CDR1 SGHRS and CDR2 YFSETQ. The CDR3 bases are TGCGCCAGCAGCAACATCGGCGGCATTTCCTACGAGCAGTACTTC. Translating it yields CASSNIGGISYEQYF.

The CDR3 is CATHHRQAQETQYF. CDR3 coding DNA: TGTGCCACCCACCATAGACAGGCCCAAGAGACCCAGTACTTC. J is TRBJ2-5 and V is TRBV2, with D possibly TRBD1 on 6 matching bases. Germline CDR1 and CDR2: SNHLY and FYNNEI. V was clipped by 10 bases and J by 1 base, with 16 bases between them. CDR3 length: 14 residues.

The genes are TRBV7-2 and TRBJ2-3, with D possibly matching TRBD1 (6 bases). This CDR3 is built from 13 residues. CDR1 and CDR2 from the germline V gene are SGHTA and FQGNSA. Trimming took 5 bases from V and 1 from J, leaving 7 bases between them. The CDR3 sequence is CASSRTGTDTQYF. The CDR3 bases are TGTGCCAGCAGCCGGACAGGCACAGATACGCAGTATTTT.

This sequence joins TRBV25-1 and TRBJ2-7; maybe TRBD1 (5 bases). The V gene lost 3 bases and the J gene lost 3 bases, with 15 bases spanning the gap. This CDR3 region has 15 residues. Germline loops: CDR1 MGHDK, CDR2 SYGVNS. The CDR3 DNA follows: TGTGCCAGCAGTGAGGGGCTTGCGGCCCTCTACGAGCAGTACTTC. Translated, it gives CASSEGLAALYEQYF.

This sequence joins TRBV7-8 and TRBJ2-7, with a tentative D call TRBD2 (5 bases). This CDR3 comprises 14 residues. CDR1 and CDR2 from the germline V gene are SGHVS and FQNEAQ. V lost 0 bases to trimming and J lost 3 bases, with 9 bases between them. CDR3 amino acids: CASSLARVNYEQYF. CDR3 bases: TGTGCCAGCAGCTTAGCGAGGGTGAACTACGAGCAGTACTTC.

The V gene is TRBV9, the J gene TRBJ1-2; weak D call: TRBD1 (5 bases). CDR1 and CDR2 from the germline V gene are SGDLS and YYNGEE. The CDR3 length is 13 residues. With 6 bases removed from V and 7 bases from J, the gap between germline ends came to 16 bases. The CDR3 here is CASTRGGVAGYTF. In DNA form, the CDR3 reads TGTGCCAGCACCCGCGGAGGGGTGGCTGGCTACACCTTC.

The chain is built from TRBV5-4 and TRBJ2-7, with a weak D call TRBD1 (6 bases). Germline V gives CDR1 SGHNT, CDR2 YYREEE (reference sequence). V lost 0 bases, J lost 0 bases, and 13 bases lay in between. This CDR3 has 16 amino acids. In nucleotides, the CDR3 is TGTGCCAGCAGCTTGGTAAGGCAGGGGAGCTCCTACGAGCAGTACTTC. It specifies CASSLVRQGSSYEQYF.

The chain couples TRBV5-6 to TRBJ2-4, with TRBD1 identical over 8 bases. J lost 8 bases, V lost 1 base, and 2 bases had no gene match. This CDR3 is built from 13 residues. Germline V CDR1 and CDR2: SGHDT, YYEEEE. The CDR3 DNA follows: TGTGCCAGCAGCTTGTCCAGGGGGCACATTCAGTACTTC. As protein: CASSLSRGHIQYF.

This clone has a handful of counts. J is TRBJ2-1 and V is TRBV19; the match to TRBD2 covers 10 bases. J lost 2 bases, V lost 7 bases, and 8 bases had no gene match. CDR1 is LNHDA and CDR2 is SQIVND in the germline V gene (reference sequence). The length of the CDR3 is 16 residues. The CDR3 reads CASTRRTSGTYNEQFF. The DNA of the CDR3 is TGTGCCAGTACAAGACGGACTAGCGGAACCTACAATGAGCAGTTCTTC.